This TCR beta chain was sequenced during a study of OX40 agonist ivuxolimab in advanced cancers. This table comes from immunoSEQ multiplex PCR, and its TCRdb copy is limited to in-frame clones, with some not included. The table includes roughly 64,000 clones, over 65% detected once. This CDR3 spans 11 amino acids. Germline V gene sequence: CDR1 SNHLY, CDR2 FYNNEI. V shed 4 bases and J shed 9 bases, with 10 bases lying between them. The clonotype was recovered from an adult with an advanced solid tumor such as melanoma, head and neck, liver or kidney cancer. The sequencing here drew on CD4+ or CD8+ T cells sorted from blood, taken in a trial of the OX40 agonist ivuxolimab. The genes are TRBV2 and TRBJ2-7; no clear D. CDR3 coding DNA: TGTGCCAGCAGTGGAGGCGCGGCGCAGTACTTC. Its translation is CASSGGAAQYF.